The 4 T cell receptor beta chains below come from one sample, sequenced in a study of T cells in Graves' hyperthyroidism and ophthalmopathy. Researchers amplified the TCR beta CDR3 regions from RNA transcripts. RT-PCR in the first round (using the HTBI primer set) targeted the TCR CDR3. TCRdb reprocessed the multiplex PCR reads via MiXCR and lists one record per CDR3 protein. The table has hundreds of thousands of distinct CDR3 sequences, nearly 45% seen once; the top ten hold about 7.7%. The specimen sequenced was peripheral blood or thyroid tissue (not recorded which). The receptors come from an adult man with Graves' disease, either hyperthyroidism or ophthalmopathy (not recorded which).

The gene calls are TRBV25-1 and TRBJ1-1; D remains unclear. Germline lookup yields CDR1 MGHDK and CDR2 SYGVNS. The length of the CDR3 is 13 residues. Trimming removed 5 bases from V and 6 bases from J, with 13 bases in between. CDR3 DNA: TGTGCCAGCAGTAGAACGCAGTACGCTGAAGCTTTCTTT. Translated, it gives CASSRTQYAEAFF.

The rearrangement uses TRBV24-1 and TRBJ2-7; TRBD2 matches 14 bases. The CDR3 consists of 17 residues. V trimming: 3 bases; J trimming: 5 bases; junction bases outside the gene matches: 8. In germline, CDR1 is KGHDR, CDR2 SFDVKD. CDR3 DNA sequence: TGTGCCACCAGTGATCCCGGGACTAGCGGGAGTTACGACGAGCAGTACTTC. Amino acid sequence: CATSDPGTSGSYDEQYF.

The chain is built from TRBV10-3 and TRBJ1-1; D is unclear. V was pared by 7 bases and J by 2 bases, with 14 bases between. Germline CDR1 ENHRY, CDR2 SYGVKD. The CDR3 loop spans 14 amino acids. The CDR3 sequence is CAINEGRGNTEAFF. The CDR3 coding sequence is TGTGCCATCAACGAGGGTCGTGGAAACACTGAAGCTTTCTTT.

This clonotype was found many times. The chain combines TRBV9 with TRBJ1-1; D unresolved. This CDR3 has 16 amino acids. Per the germline V gene, CDR1 is SGDLS and CDR2 is YYNGEE. The V gene lost 0 bases and the J gene lost 1 base, with 13 bases spanning the gap. The CDR3 protein is CASSVDPGIRNTEAFF. CDR3 nucleotide sequence: TGTGCCAGCAGCGTAGACCCGGGGATCAGGAACACTGAAGCTTTCTTT.